This T cell receptor beta chain emerged from a study of cytomegalovirus exposure and HLA in healthy donors. The wider study: Genotyping showed 70% to 90% of some 400 donors falling in the Caucasian-associated ancestry cluster.

Overall study results and limits: Clonal expansion was found to be greater in HLA-associated TCR beta chains than in equally common others in a later analysis.

Of note for this clone: Antigen unknown.

This CDR3 has 15 residues. V dropped 5 bases and J dropped 1; count of bases not matched to a gene: 6. In germline, CDR1 is MDHEN, CDR2 SYDVKM. The PCR had 60 Vbeta and 13 Jbeta primers. The method was immunoSEQ multiplex PCR; TCRdb's version includes in-frame clones alone and lacks a portion of them. The sample carries about 140,000 clones, over 75% recorded once. Sequencing used PBMCs. The chain joins TRBV28 to TRBJ1-1; 8 bases map to TRBD1. The sequence was obtained from a female donor in good health and CMV-seronegative. The CDR3: CASSAPGTGNTEAFF. The CDR3 DNA is TGTGCCAGCAGTGCCCCCGGGACAGGGAACACTGAAGCTTTCTTT. The full variable domain, its missing parts supplied by reference TRBV28 and TRBJ1-1, is DVKVTQSSRYLVKRTGEKVFLECVQDMDHENMFWYRQDPGLGLRLIYFSYDVKMKEKGDIPEGYSVSREKKERFSLILESASTNQTSMYLCASSAPGTGNTEAFFGQGTRLTVV.